Presented here are 14 T cell receptor beta chains from one specimen sequenced in a study of blood T cell repertoires in COVID-19 (dated by TCRdb to the early 2020s). Library prep was done by the immunoSEQ multiplex PCR assay. This is the immuneACCESS table as TCRdb keeps it, with only in-frame sequences that have V and J called. A part of the clones is gone; compared with another copy, unresolved V genes explain less than half, and the rest is unexplained. This sample comprises roughly 250,000 clones, about 91% of them detected only once. Roughly 1.2% of the sample rests with the top ten. Sequenced input: PBMCs or T cells enriched from blood (not recorded which). The receptors derive from a woman aged 40 to 50 with acute COVID-19.

This clone has a handful of counts. The chain carries TRBV30 and TRBJ1-4; 8 positions match TRBD1. The CDR3 runs to 13 residues. Germline CDR1 and CDR2: GTSNPN and SVGIG (reference sequence). V lost 6 bases and J lost 7; bases outside the gene matches: 7. DNA for the CDR3: TGTGCCTGCACACAGGGGGTTGTTGAAAAACTGTTTTTT. This codes for CACTQGVVEKLFF.

Notes on this clone: Relative to the germline gene, one junction end is altered; a read error may explain this. The V call is TRBV15, the J call TRBJ2-4; 11 nucleotides match TRBD1. Germline V gene lookup returns CDR1 LNHNV and CDR2 YYDKDF (reference sequence). This CDR3 comprises 13 residues. In DNA form, the CDR3 reads TGTGCCACCAGCAGAGACGGACAGGGGGCCCAGAACTTC. It is translated as CATSRDGQGAQNF.

The genes are TRBV24-1 and TRBJ2-1; 9 nucleotides line up with TRBD1. The CDR3 loop spans 14 amino acids. Germline V CDR1 and CDR2: KGHDR, SFDVKD. J gave up 5 bases and V 6 bases, and 4 bases lay outside the gene matches. The CDR3 sequence: CATSKTGGNNEQFF. In DNA, the CDR3 is TGTGCCACCAGTAAGACAGGGGGGAACAATGAGCAGTTCTTC.

The chain joins TRBV27 to TRBJ2-2; D gene unclear. CDR1 MNHEY and CDR2 SMNVEV come from the germline V gene (reference sequence). The CDR3 is 13 residues long. Between the trimmed V and J ends, which lost 4 bases and 0 bases, there was a span of 3 bases. CDR3 residues: CASSWPNTGELFF. The DNA for the CDR3 is TGTGCCAGCAGTTGGCCGAACACCGGGGAGCTGTTTTTT.

The chain couples TRBV3-1 (or the pseudogene TRBV3-2) to TRBJ2-2; the match to TRBD2 covers 8 bases. The V gene end was trimmed by 0 bases and the J gene end by 6 bases; junction bases not matched to a gene: 12. The CDR3 has 18 residues. Germline CDR1 reads LGHDT; CDR2 reads YNNKEL (reference sequence). The CDR3 spells CASSQEGVSGRTPGELFF. CDR3 nucleotide sequence: TGTGCCAGCAGCCAAGAAGGCGTGAGCGGGAGAACCCCCGGGGAGCTGTTTTTT.

The chain is built from TRBV19 and TRBJ2-5; 12 bases align to TRBD1. The germline V gene encodes CDR1 LNHDA and CDR2 SQIVND (reference sequence). V lost 5 bases and J lost 9; bases outside the gene matches: 13. The CDR3 spans 16 residues. The CDR3 sequence is CASSSPGQGAALAQYF. The CDR3 nucleotides read TGTGCCAGTAGTTCCCCGGGACAGGGGGCCGCCCTGGCCCAGTACTTC.

The V call is TRBV20-1, the J call TRBJ2-1, with TRBD2 identical over 9 bases. CDR1 and CDR2 (germline): DFQATT, SNEGSKA (reference sequence). The CDR3 is made up of 14 amino acids. Losses at the gene ends were 3 bases for V and 9 bases for J; bases not matched to a gene: 9. CDR3 sequence (DNA): TGCAGTGCTAGTGTCGGCGGGAGGGGAGGTGAGCAGTTCTTC. Translation: CSASVGGRGGEQFF.

The chain is built from TRBV7-3 and TRBJ2-5; 10 bases are a match to TRBD2. CDR1 is SGHTA, CDR2 FQGTGA, per germline. V was clipped by 2 bases and J by 4 bases; unmatched bases: 4. The CDR3 consists of 15 residues. The CDR3 reads CASSLRASGRETQYF. The CDR3 bases are TGTGCCAGCAGCTTACGGGCTAGCGGGAGAGAGACCCAGTACTTC.

The V and J genes are TRBV18 and TRBJ1-5; D perhaps matches TRBD1 (6 bases). Germline loops: CDR1 KGHSH, CDR2 LQKENI. The V and J ends lost 2 bases and 5 bases respectively, with 13 bases between them. The CDR3 sequence is 15 residues long. The CDR3 nucleotides are TGTGCCAGCTCACCATGGACAGCACGGGATCAGCCCCAGCATTTT. This codes for CASSPWTARDQPQHF.

The chain combines TRBV7-2 with TRBJ1-2, with a possible D match to TRBD1 (6 bases). This CDR3 has 13 amino acids. CDR1 SGHTA and CDR2 FQGNSA come from the germline V gene. V gave up 5 bases and J gave up 3 bases, with 10 bases separating them. CDR3 nucleotide sequence: TGTGCCAGCAGCGAGGGACACGACTATGGCTACACCTTC. Amino acid sequence: CASSEGHDYGYTF. Complete variable domain (other parts from reference TRBV7-2 and TRBJ1-2): GAGVSQSPSNKVTEKGKDVELRCDPISGHTALYWYRQSLGQGLEFLIYFQGNSAPDKSGLPSDRFSAERTGGSVSTLTIQRTQQEDSAVYLCASSEGHDYGYTFGSGTRLTVV.

The chain uses TRBV7-9 and TRBJ1-4, with D hard to call. Germline V gene lookup returns CDR1 SEHNR and CDR2 FQNEAQ (reference sequence). The CDR3 contains 15 residues. The V and J ends lost 5 bases and 3 bases respectively, with 13 bases between them. CDR3 region: CASSPEAGPNEKLFF. Written as DNA, the CDR3 is TGTGCCAGCAGCCCGGAGGCCGGGCCTAATGAAAAACTGTTTTTT. The complete variable domain, with remaining parts taken from reference TRBV7-9 and TRBJ1-4, reads DTGVSQNPRHKITKRGQNVTFRCDPISEHNRLYWYRQTLGQGPEFLTYFQNEAQLEKSRLLSDRFSAERPKGSFSTLEIQRTEQGDSAMYLCASSPEAGPNEKLFFGSGTQLSVL.

The V call is TRBV28, the J call TRBJ2-4, with D possibly matching TRBD1 (6 bases). The CDR3 runs to 14 residues. CDR1 MDHEN and CDR2 SYDVKM come from the germline V gene. V lost 2 bases and J lost 8, with 13 bases in between. In DNA, the CDR3 is TGTGCCAGCAGTTTAACCACAGGGAGATACATTCAGTACTTC. Protein sequence: CASSLTTGRYIQYF.

The chain links TRBV24-1 to TRBJ2-1; 13 positions agree with TRBD2. The V segment lost 5 bases and the J segment 0 bases; nucleotides outside the gene matches: 9. The CDR3 has 19 amino acids. Germline CDR1 KGHDR, CDR2 SFDVKD. The DNA for the CDR3 is TGTGCCACCAGTGGTCCCGGGACTAGCGGGACCCGCTCCTACAATGAGCAGTTCTTC. Encoded protein: CATSGPGTSGTRSYNEQFF.

The CDR3 DNA reads TGTGCCAGCAGCGCCGGGACAGATGGCTACACCTTC. Its translation: CASSAGTDGYTF. The chain couples TRBV7-9 to TRBJ1-2; 7 bases fit TRBD1. The germline gives CDR1 SEHNR, CDR2 FQNEAQ (reference sequence). Trimming took 5 bases from V and 6 from J; bases not matched to a gene: 3. This CDR3 comprises 12 residues.